One sample yielded the 27 T cell receptor beta chains listed below, sequenced in a study of response to subunit inactivated influenza vaccine (dated by TCRdb to the late 2010s). Receptor amplification or capture employed RT-PCR. Sequencing relied on an Illumina HiSeq 2500. The raw public data were reprocessed by TCRdb itself: fastp quality trimming at Q25, MiXCR clonotype calling, in-frame beta chains only. Each CDR3 protein appears once, grouped with its most common genes and DNA. The sample data list roughly 540,000 distinct CDR3 sequences, and approximately 22% of these were observed just once. The ten biggest clones cover approximately 3% of the sample. The same data also went into a second study, on T cells expressing NK-cell markers. The second study also describes: 5'RACE template switching, by which a universal primer site and unique molecular identifiers were added, was used to make TCR beta cDNA libraries.

This sample comprised CD4+ T cells sorted from PBMCs, obtained approximately 12 days after vaccination. These receptors came from a man in his fifties or sixties who received an inactivated influenza vaccine. Donor details come from another sample of the same person, matched by shared clones.

This clonotype was picked up a small number of times. The chain employs TRBV12-3 or TRBV12-4 and TRBJ2-1; D not certain. V gave up 5 bases and J gave up 8 bases, with 13 bases separating them. This CDR3 has 13 amino acids. CDR3 residues: CASSPPNSDEQFF. The CDR3 bases are TGTGCCAGCAGTCCACCTAATTCGGATGAGCAGTTCTTC.

This clonotype came up a few times. The chain has TRBV3-1 and TRBJ1-2; TRBD1 matches at 7 bases. J gave up 4 bases and V 3 bases, and 2 bases lay outside the gene matches. Germline V CDR1 and CDR2: LGHDT, YNNKEL (reference sequence). The CDR3 is 13 amino acids. The CDR3 loop is CASSQGQLYGYTF. The CDR3 DNA follows: TGTGCCAGCAGCCAGGGACAGCTCTATGGCTACACCTTC.

This clonotype was picked up a small number of times. V gene TRBV6-1 combines with J gene TRBJ2-2; D may be TRBD1 or TRBD2 (7 bases each). CDR3 length: 19 amino acids. The V gene's germline CDR1 is MNHNS and CDR2 SASEGT. The germline V and J ends were trimmed by 0 bases and 9 bases, with 26 bases remaining between them. The CDR3, as DNA: TGTGCCAGCAGTGAAGCGGCTCGGGGGGCGACAGGGATGAGGAGGGAGCTGTTTTTT. Encoded protein: CASSEAARGATGMRRELFF.

This clonotype was counted between two and nine times. The gene calls are TRBV4-2 and TRBJ2-1, with 16 bases aligning to TRBD2. V lost 2 bases and J lost 13; bases outside the gene matches: 11. Germline V CDR1 and CDR2: LGHNA, YNFKEQ. CDR3 length: 17 residues. This CDR3 is CASSQLPGTSGGVGQFF. The CDR3 bases are TGTGCCAGCAGCCAATTACCCGGGACTAGCGGGGGGGTTGGACAGTTCTTC.

This clonotype was counted only a few times. The chain uses TRBV3-1 and TRBJ2-7; 9 bases line up with TRBD1. The germline V gene has CDR1 LGHDT and CDR2 YNNKEL (reference sequence). The length of the CDR3 is 16 residues. The junction had 7 bases not matched to a gene; V was cut back by 1 base and J by 3 bases. CDR3 loop: CASSQVGQGRGYEQYF. For the CDR3, the DNA is TGTGCCAGCAGCCAAGTGGGACAGGGAAGGGGCTACGAGCAGTACTTC.

In this sample, this clonotype turned up a few times. The J gene is TRBJ2-1, the V gene TRBV7-9; 10 positions agree with TRBD2. CDR3 length: 13 residues. V was pared by 2 bases and J by 12 bases, with 4 bases of the junction left unmatched. Germline V gene lookup returns CDR1 SEHNR and CDR2 FQNEAQ (reference sequence). The CDR3 DNA follows: TGTGCCAGCAGCTTAATAGCGGGAGGATGGCAGTTCTTC. It specifies CASSLIAGGWQFF.

The chain links TRBV12-3 or TRBV12-4 to TRBJ1-5, with 8 bases aligning to TRBD1. The CDR3 is 15 amino acids. The V gene end was trimmed by 5 bases and the J gene end by 4 bases; junction bases not matched to a gene: 7. This CDR3 is CASSAGGAGNQPQHF. The CDR3 nucleotides are TGTGCCAGCAGTGCAGGGGGCGCCGGGAATCAGCCCCAGCATTTT.

The chain has TRBV6-1 and TRBJ1-2; 11 nucleotides line up with TRBD1. The V gene's germline CDR1 is MNHNS and CDR2 SASEGT. The J segment lost 2 bases and the V segment lost 2 bases, leaving 4 bases of the junction unmatched. The CDR3 has 16 amino acids. The CDR3 loop is CASSEKRTGGNYGYTF. The CDR3 nucleotides read TGTGCCAGCAGTGAAAAGAGGACAGGGGGCAACTATGGCTACACCTTC.

The sample holds a few counts of this clonotype. The rearrangement uses TRBV6-2 or TRBV6-3 and TRBJ2-7, with 9 bases identical to TRBD1. CDR3 length: 13 amino acids. Germline CDR1 MNHEY, CDR2 SVGEGT. V shed 6 bases, J shed 4 bases, and the junction held 4 bases outside the gene matches. In nucleotides, the CDR3 is TGTGCCAGCAGGGGAGGACAGGGGTACGAGCAGTACTTC. Encoded protein: CASRGGQGYEQYF.

This clonotype was found many times. The chain uses TRBV12-3 or TRBV12-4 and TRBJ2-7; D not certain. V shed 3 bases and J shed 3 bases, with 9 bases lying between them. The CDR3 contains 13 residues. This CDR3 is CASSFSRIYEQYF. Here the CDR3 DNA reads TGTGCCAGCAGTTTTAGTCGGATCTACGAGCAGTACTTC.

This clonotype was picked up a small number of times. The chain combines TRBV20-1 with TRBJ2-7; 11 positions agree with TRBD2. The CDR3 extends over 14 amino acids. Germline V gene data show CDR1 as DFQATT and CDR2 as SNEGSKA (reference sequence). Trimming at V came to 5 bases and at J to 0 bases, leaving 3 bases not matched to a gene. CDR3 sequence (DNA): TGCAGTGCTTATACTAGCGGGAGCTCCTACGAGCAGTACTTC. Translation: CSAYTSGSSYEQYF.

This clonotype was picked up many times. The chain recombines TRBV11-2 with TRBJ1-6; perhaps TRBD1 as D (6 bases). CDR3 length: 15 residues. Germline values: CDR1 SGHAT, CDR2 FQNNGV. The V and J ends lost 3 bases and 7 bases respectively, with 13 bases between them. The CDR3 here is CASSFETGGNSPLHF. The DNA of the CDR3 is TGTGCCAGCAGCTTTGAGACAGGCGGGAATTCACCCCTCCACTTT.

This clonotype has a handful of counts. The chain has TRBV29-1 and TRBJ2-5; D possibly matches TRBD1 or TRBD2 (5 bases each). There are 14 residues in the CDR3. Trimming shortened V by 7 bases and J by 3 bases, and 18 bases separated the two germline ends. Germline V gene data show CDR1 as SQVTM and CDR2 as ANQGSEA. Written as DNA, the CDR3 is TGCAGCGCCCTTCGGGGCCACGGAAAAGAGACCCAGTACTTC. Amino acids: CSALRGHGKETQYF.

This rearrangement joins TRBV5-6 to TRBJ1-1, with TRBD1 as a possible D gene (5 bases). CDR1 and CDR2 from the germline V gene are SGHDT and YYEEEE. This CDR3 is built from 16 residues. V was cut by 3 bases and J by 1 base, with 16 bases left in between. CDR3 DNA: TGTGCCAGCAGCTCCCCAGGGATCCGCTCGAACACTGAAGCTTTCTTT. Amino acid sequence: CASSSPGIRSNTEAFF.

This clonotype was seen a handful of times. The chain joins TRBV29-1 to TRBJ2-2, with 9 bases aligning to TRBD2. J gave up 6 bases and V 2 bases, and 4 bases lay outside the gene matches. This CDR3 has 14 amino acids. Germline V gene sequence: CDR1 SQVTM, CDR2 ANQGSEA. In DNA form, the CDR3 reads TGCAGCGTTGAACAGCGGGAGGTCGCCGGGGAGCTGTTTTTT. Translating gives CSVEQREVAGELFF.

This clonotype has just a few counts. The chain is built from TRBV3-1 and TRBJ1-2, with D tentatively TRBD1 (5 bases). CDR3 length equals 12 residues. CDR1 LGHDT and CDR2 YNNKEL come from the germline V gene (reference sequence). The ends were cut back, 1 base at V and 6 bases at J, with 6 bases in the middle. The CDR3 DNA sequence: TGTGCCAGCAGCCAAGCAGGGAATGGCTACACCTTC. Protein: CASSQAGNGYTF.

This clonotype has a single count. One end of the junction is discordant with germline, which a read error may explain. V gene TRBV29-1 combines with J gene TRBJ2-6; weak D call: TRBD1 (6 bases). CDR3 length: 13 amino acids. Germline loops: CDR1 SQVTM, CDR2 ANQGSEA. The CDR3 DNA follows: TGCAGCGTTTGGGGGCCTGGGGACAACGTCCTGACTTTC. Its protein is CSVWGPGDNVLTF.

The chain carries TRBV18 and TRBJ2-5; 8 nucleotides line up with TRBD1. The CDR3 spans 15 residues. Losses at the gene ends were 5 bases for V and 5 bases for J; bases not matched to a gene: 10. The germline gives CDR1 KGHSH, CDR2 LQKENI. CDR3 DNA sequence: TGTGCCAGCTCATCTCTGGGACAGGTCGGGGAGACCCAGTACTTC. It encodes CASSSLGQVGETQYF. The entire variable domain, with the rest obtained from reference TRBV18 and TRBJ2-5, is as follows: NAGVMQNPRHLVRRRGQEARLRCSPMKGHSHVYWYRQLPEEGLKFMVYLQKENIIDESGMPKERFSAEFPKEGPSILRIQQVVRGDSAAYFCASSSLGQVGETQYFGPGTRLLVL.

The chain couples TRBV7-2 to TRBJ2-3; possibly TRBD2 for D (5 bases). CDR3 length: 14 amino acids. Germline V gene data show CDR1 as SGHTA and CDR2 as FQGNSA. Trimming pared 4 bases from V and 5 bases from J, leaving 13 bases between. CDR3: CASSSLGGRDTQYF. The CDR3 region has the DNA TGTGCCAGCAGCTCCTTAGGAGGTAGAGATACGCAGTATTTT.

The V call is TRBV5-1, the J call TRBJ2-5, with 9 bases matching TRBD1. The germline CDR1 and CDR2 sequences are SGHRS and YFSETQ. Trimming at V came to 0 bases and at J to 4 bases, leaving 4 bases not matched to a gene. This CDR3 spans 15 amino acids. As DNA, the CDR3 is TGCGCCAGCAGCTTGGGGACACAGGGGGCAGAGACCCAGTACTTC. This sequence encodes CASSLGTQGAETQYF.

The table lists this clonotype with a few counts. The chain joins TRBV10-3 to TRBJ2-7; 7 bases are shared with TRBD1. J was trimmed by 6 bases and V by 4 bases; bases with no gene match: 15. CDR3 length: 16 residues. Germline V gene sequence: CDR1 ENHRY, CDR2 SYGVKD. As DNA, the CDR3 is TGTGCCATCAGTGGAGCCTATGGGACAGTAGGAACCGAGCAGTACTTC. As protein: CAISGAYGTVGTEQYF.

This sequence joins TRBV20-1 and TRBJ2-7; perhaps D is TRBD1 or TRBD2 (5 bases each). Germline V gene lookup returns CDR1 DFQATT and CDR2 SNEGSKA (reference sequence). Between the trimmed V and J ends, which lost 4 bases and 3 bases, there was a span of 13 bases. There are 13 residues in the CDR3. The CDR3 region is CSATWGSGYEQYF. For the CDR3, the DNA is TGCAGTGCTACGTGGGGGTCGGGCTACGAGCAGTACTTC.

This clonotype is a singleton in its sample. The rearrangement joins TRBV20-1 to TRBJ2-7; D is perhaps TRBD2 (5 bases). There are 12 residues in the CDR3. Deletions cut 2 bases from V and 3 bases from J, with 8 bases between. Germline-derived CDR1 and CDR2 are DFQATT and SNEGSKA (reference sequence). The CDR3 loop is CSARRRGYEQYF. The CDR3, as DNA: TGCAGTGCTAGACGCCGGGGCTACGAGCAGTACTTC.

V gene TRBV9 combines with J gene TRBJ1-2, with D hard to call. Germline V gene sequence: CDR1 SGDLS, CDR2 YYNGEE. CDR3 size: 12 residues. V lost 2 bases, J lost 6 bases, and 8 bases lay in between. The CDR3 reads CASSVYPDGYTF. DNA of the CDR3: TGTGCCAGCAGCGTTTACCCCGATGGCTACACCTTC.

V gene TRBV3-1 combines with J gene TRBJ2-4; D not certain. Trimming took 3 bases from V and 0 from J, leaving 12 bases between them. The CDR3 sequence is 16 residues long. Germline CDR1 reads LGHDT; CDR2 reads YNNKEL (reference sequence). CDR3 sequence reads: CASSQERTAAKNIQYF. In DNA form, the CDR3 reads TGTGCCAGCAGCCAGGAACGGACGGCAGCCAAAAACATTCAGTACTTC.

This clonotype turned up a few times. This chain connects TRBV7-2 to TRBJ1-3; the D gene is possibly TRBD1 (6 bases). The ends were cut back, 2 bases at V and 4 bases at J, with 15 bases in the middle. Germline CDR1 reads SGHTA; CDR2 reads FQGNSA. The CDR3 length is 16 residues. CDR3 sequence reads: CASSLLGGAVGNTIYF. The CDR3 DNA reads as TGTGCCAGCAGCTTACTAGGGGGGGCCGTCGGAAACACCATATATTTT.

This clonotype came up a few times. The J gene is TRBJ1-2, the V gene TRBV6-5; no clear D. The CDR3 length is 15 residues. Germline V CDR1 and CDR2: MNHEY, SVGAGI. V was pared by 2 bases and J by 6 bases, with 16 bases between. For the CDR3, the DNA is TGTGCCAGCAGTTACACGCCCGAAGGATCTAATGGCTACACCTTC. This codes for CASSYTPEGSNGYTF.